The clone carrying this T cell receptor beta chain was seen a single time. This CDR3 region has 15 residues. With 0 bases clipped from V and 7 bases from J, the junction kept 8 bases outside the gene matches. Looked up from germline, CDR1 is ENHRY and CDR2 is SYGVKD. These data originate in a study of T-cell memory formation after mild COVID-19. 5'RACE, which relied on constant-segment primers, yielded TCR alpha and TCR beta cDNA libraries carrying sample barcodes and UMIs. Each CDR3 protein gets one entry after TCRdb re-called the 5' RACE reads with MiXCR. The sample holds under 40,000 distinct CDR3 sequences, around 7.7% seen once.

The clonotype originates from a young man who had mild COVID-19 (a few samples of this study predate the infection). Cell type and time point are not known. Sequenced: PBMCs or a T cell subset sorted from them (not recorded which). V and J are TRBV10-3 and TRBJ1-1, with 7 bases aligning to TRBD1. The CDR3 DNA follows: TGTGCCATCAGTGAGTCTAAGATCAGGGGGGGTGAAGCTTTCTTT. It codes for CAISESKIRGGEAFF.